Below, 15 T cell receptor beta chains from the same sample are listed, as sequenced in a study of CD8+CD57+ T cells in acquired aplastic anemia. CDR3 and TCR beta VDJ profiling relied on a genomic DNA template. A single record per CDR3 protein comes from TCRdb applying MiXCR to the reads. The top ten hold approximately 4% of the sample, which has hundreds of thousands of distinct CDR3 sequences, about 70% seen once. Material for sequencing was sorted CD4+, CD8+, or CD8+CD57+ T cells (not recorded which) from PBMCs. The receptors were gathered from a human donor in good health, serving as a control.

About this clonotype itself: Mismatch with germline at one junction end may stem from a read error. The genes are TRBV7-8 and TRBJ1-5; a possible D gene is TRBD1 (5 bases). CDR3 length equals 14 residues. Germline V lookup: CDR1 SGHVS, CDR2 FQNEAQ. In DNA, the CDR3 is TGTGCCAGCAGCTTAGAGACAGCCTACGAGCACCACTTCTTT. This translates into CASSLETAYEHHFF.

CDR3 sequence reads: CSAAGTENMTLHF. CDR3 sequence (DNA): TGCAGTGCAGCCGGGACAGAGAACATGACCCTCCACTTT. The chain recombines TRBV20-1 with TRBJ1-6, with 7 nucleotides matching TRBD1. The CDR3 has 13 residues. V lost 6 bases and J lost 14; bases outside the gene matches: 13. Germline loops: CDR1 DFQATT, CDR2 SNEGSKA (reference sequence).

The chain is built from TRBV7-6 and TRBJ1-3, with D unclear. CDR1 is SGHVS, CDR2 FNYEAQ, per germline. This CDR3 is 17 amino acids long. Trimming shortened V by 1 base and J by 10 bases, and 23 bases separated the two germline ends. Here the CDR3 reads CASSLVSQPGETQTIYF. Written as DNA, the CDR3 is TGTGCCAGCAGCTTAGTTTCTCAGCCAGGAGAGACCCAGACCATATATTTT.

This chain links TRBV7-8 with TRBJ2-3; tentative D call: TRBD2 (5 bases). Trimming left V 0 bases short and J 12 bases short, with 19 bases between. This CDR3 region has 15 residues. Germline V CDR1 and CDR2: SGHVS, FQNEAQ. CDR3 sequence: CASSLAGSFNQPQYF. CDR3 nucleotides: TGTGCCAGCAGCTTAGCAGGGAGTTTCAATCAGCCCCAGTATTTT.

To note about this clonotype: Because the CDR3's place on the DNA is in doubt, the DNA is left out and the CDR3 is given as listed by TCRdb. The J gene is TRBJ1-4, the V gene TRBV7-2. The germline gives CDR1 SGHTA, CDR2 FQGNSA. The CDR3 totals 14 residues, both ends included. CDR3 loop: CASSLGAYEQYFVF.

This clonotype was seen ten or more times. The rearrangement links TRBV25-1 to TRBJ1-1, with D tentatively TRBD1 (6 bases). The CDR3 is made up of 15 amino acids. Trimming shortened V by 4 bases and J by 8 bases, and 20 bases separated the two germline ends. CDR1 is MGHDK, CDR2 SYGVNS, per germline. As DNA, the CDR3 is TGTGCCAGCAGTGGGCAGGGGCGACGTTTCGGGGAAGCTTTCTTT. Its translation: CASSGQGRRFGEAFF.

The rearrangement joins TRBV15 to TRBJ2-7; 8 bases align to TRBD1. There are 16 residues in the CDR3. Per the germline V gene, CDR1 is LNHNV and CDR2 is YYDKDF (reference sequence). V lost 3 bases, J lost 5 bases, and 12 bases stayed unmatched. CDR3 sequence: CATSSAGRTGSHEQYF. CDR3 DNA sequence: TGTGCCACCAGCAGCGCCGGTCGGACAGGGTCCCACGAGCAGTACTTC.

Turning to this clonotype: The conserved phenylalanine or tryptophan is not found at the CDR3 terminus, so this likely reflects a read error. The chain carries TRBV7-2 and TRBJ2-1; TRBD1 is a possible D gene (5 bases). The germline V and J ends were trimmed by 7 bases and 11 bases, with 15 bases remaining between them. Per germline, CDR1 SGHTA and CDR2 FQGNSA. The CDR3 runs to 12 residues. For the CDR3, the DNA is TGTGCCAGCATGCGCTCGGACAACAAGCAGTTCCAC. This encodes CASMRSDNKQFH.

To note about this clonotype: One end of the junction fails to match germline, which may point to a read error. The rearrangement joins TRBV7-7 to TRBJ1-5, with a possible D match to TRBD1 (6 bases). The CDR3 extends over 13 amino acids. The germline V gene has CDR1 SSHAT and CDR2 FNYEAQ (reference sequence). CDR3 in DNA: TGTGCCGGCAGCTTAGTACAGGGCCAGCCCCAGCATTTC. Protein: CAGSLVQGQPQHF.

The chain recombines TRBV7-3 with TRBJ2-2, with D maybe TRBD2 (7 bases). Germline V gene sequence: CDR1 SGHTA, CDR2 FQGTGA. The CDR3 length is 15 residues. The V end was cut by 6 bases, the J end by 15 bases, with 26 bases between. This chain's CDR3 is CASRFSPIGGVDVFF. Here the CDR3 DNA reads TGTGCCAGCAGATTCTCCCCTATAGGGGGGGTGGACGTGTTTTTT.

As to this clonotype: The DNA is omitted, as the CDR3 cannot be located on it reliably, and the CDR3 follows TCRdb's listing. J is TRBJ1-4 and V is TRBV29-1. Inclusive of both ends, the CDR3 amounts to 12 amino acids. Germline values: CDR1 SQVTM, CDR2 ANQGSEA. The CDR3 region is CSVASGAQKLFF.

The rearrangement joins TRBV5-1 to TRBJ2-7; D may be TRBD1 or TRBD2 (5 bases each). V dropped 3 bases and J dropped 12 bases, with 16 bases sitting between them. This CDR3 has 12 residues. CDR1 SGHRS and CDR2 YFSETQ come from the germline V gene. The CDR3 reads CASSSSGTQLYF. CDR3 DNA: TGCGCCAGCAGCTCCTCCGGGACCCAGCTGTACTTC.

With respect to this clonotype: Lacking the conserved final phenylalanine or tryptophan, this CDR3 likely reflects a read error. J is TRBJ2-1 and V is TRBV10-3; the D is unclear. Trimming left V 3 bases short and J 6 bases short, with 6 bases between. The CDR3 runs to 12 residues. CDR1 and CDR2 (germline): ENHRY, SYGVKD. CDR3 nucleotide sequence: TGTGCCATCAGTGATAATAGCAATGAGCAGTTCCAG. It is translated as CAISDNSNEQFQ.

The chain links TRBV9 to TRBJ2-3, with D maybe TRBD2 (5 bases). CDR3 length equals 16 residues. Between the trimmed V and J ends, which lost 0 bases and 0 bases, there was a span of 11 bases. Germline CDR1 SGDLS, CDR2 YYNGEE. CDR3 loop: CASSVGYGVSTDTQYF. The CDR3 bases are TGTGCCAGCAGCGTAGGGTACGGGGTGAGCACAGATACGCAGTATTTT.

This rearrangement joins TRBV10-2 to TRBJ2-6; no clear D gene. CDR3 size: 17 residues. CDR1 is WSHSY, CDR2 SAAADI, per germline. V lost 8 bases and J lost 4, with 21 bases in between. For the CDR3, the DNA is TGCGCCAGCGCCAACGGAGAGAGGCTCGCAGGGGCCAACGTCCTGACTTTC. Translating it yields CASANGERLAGANVLTF.